This T cell receptor beta chain was retrieved from a study of CD8+CD57+ T cells in acquired aplastic anemia. This CDR3 region has 14 residues. Germline CDR1 reads SGHRS; CDR2 reads YFSETQ. V was clipped by 3 bases and J by 7 bases; unmatched bases: 4. Regarding the study as a whole: Patients and controls were found to share around 30 CD8+ CDR3 sequences. Researchers reported that CD8+ Simpson's diversity was not significantly different in patients versus controls.

CDR3 and TCR beta VDJ profiling relied on genomic DNA as the template. TCRdb redid the calling of the reads with MiXCR, one entry per CDR3 protein. The table shows more than 150,000 distinct CDR3 sequences, with under 55% occurring only once. This clonotype was counted ten times or more. Its matching antigen is unknown. This sequence was found in a human donor in good health. The gene calls are TRBV5-1 and TRBJ2-1, with 10 positions matching TRBD2. Sequencing was carried out using sorted CD4+, CD8+, or CD8+CD57+ T cells (not recorded which) from PBMCs. CDR3: CASSSRTSGNEQFF. In DNA form, the CDR3 reads TGCGCCAGCAGCTCAAGGACTAGCGGAAATGAGCAGTTCTTC.